This T cell receptor beta chain was found in a study of blood T cell repertoires in COVID-19 (dated by TCRdb to between 2020 and 2021). Regarding the complete study: Samples covering the acute and convalescent phases of COVID-19 were provided by collaborators in the United States, Italy and Spain. Samples were obtained from the ongoing ImmuneRACE study (first 160 participants) and from 1,200 or so subjects provided by 6 global collaborators. Where available, HLA class I and class II types were obtained from metadata supplied by the sample provider rather than from assay-based typing. The material from the prospective study consisted of cDNA or gDNA derived from T cells, B-cell-depleted T cells, or PBMCs. The repertoires were released in a freely available public database intended as a resource for research on the immune response to SARS-CoV-2. A de-identified subject ID, COVID-19 status, age in years and sex were almost always included in the sample metadata. Subjects who had been exposed to COVID-19, were actively infected with it, or had recovered from it provided the deeply sampled blood TCRbeta repertoires that made up the dataset.

Overall results and qualifications from the work: How much clinical and demographic metadata was included differed by source and by participant, and the metadata was provided uncurated.

A word on this clone: Its antigen is still unknown. No base quality values were provided; no much bigger clone lies one nucleotide off.

One collaborating source in Seattle enrolled patients during active infection and followed them longitudinally through the course of disease. Whole blood was collected in K2EDTA tubes by collaborating institutions according to the institutions' own protocols. For TCRbeta analysis, collaborators shipped samples as frozen whole blood, isolated PBMCs, or DNA extracted from either of those sample types. V is reduced by 7 bases and J by 1 base, leaving a spacing of 17 bases between them. CDR1 and CDR2 are read off the germline V gene as MDHEN and SYDVKM. The CDR3 holds 17 amino acids from the cysteine to the phenylalanine. The kept DNA is CDR3 alone, 51 bases in frame from the first base. The immunoSEQ Assay, a bias-controlled multiplex PCR, was used to amplify TCRbeta CDR3 regions from genomic DNA. The paper's processing steps were these. Nucleated cell counts per sample were estimated from amplification of reference gene primers within the assay. To quantify the absolute abundance of each unique TCRbeta CDR3 rearrangement, sequence reads were collapsed and filtered. Productive Simpson clonality was computed per sample as the square root of Simpson's diversity index over productive rearrangements. Drawn from immuneACCESS, this table holds only the in-frame rearrangements with V and J called that TCRdb kept. Clones are partly lost; checked studies trace under half to an unresolved V gene and leave the rest unexplained. V, J and clone size derive from that table, while D and trimming were established from the DNA sequence. This sample has roughly 300,000 clones in its table, and about 88% of those were observed once. The ten largest make up more than 1.2% of the sample.

Sequencing input: peripheral blood. The chain joins TRBV28 to TRBJ2-6, with no confidently assigned D gene. This clonotype was sampled from a human donor with COVID-19, enrolled during active disease. The donor label of this sample is uncertain. Here the CDR3 is given as CASISTPYSSGANVLTF. The nucleotide sequence is given as TGTGCCAGCATCTCCACCCCTTACTCTTCTGGGGCCAACGTCCTGACTTTC.